Listed here are 5 T cell receptor beta chains from one sample, sequenced in a study of OX40 agonist ivuxolimab in advanced cancers. Repertoires were generated with immunoSEQ multiplex PCR, while TCRdb's copy carries only in-frame clones and drops some. The table shows around 50,000 clones, with roughly 92% occurring only once. The sequencing here drew on CD4+ or CD8+ T cells sorted from blood, taken in a trial of the OX40 agonist ivuxolimab. Receptors originate from an adult with an advanced solid tumor such as melanoma, head and neck, liver or kidney cancer.

CDR3 coding DNA: TGTGCCAGCAGCTTGGAGTTATACGGGTTGGGCTATGGCTACACCTTC. Its translation: CASSLELYGLGYGYTF. V is TRBV5-4 and J is TRBJ1-2; D is unclear. Per the germline V gene, CDR1 is SGHNT and CDR2 is YYREEE (reference sequence). The V gene lost 0 bases and the J gene lost 4 bases, with 16 bases spanning the gap. This CDR3 is built from 16 residues.

This sequence joins TRBV7-9 and TRBJ1-1; the match to TRBD1 covers 7 bases. The CDR3 extends over 15 amino acids. J lost 1 base, V lost 0 bases, and 2 bases had no gene match. The V gene's germline CDR1 is SEHNR and CDR2 FQNEAQ (reference sequence). For the CDR3, the DNA is TGTGCCAGCAGCTTAGCTAGGGGGCGGAACACTGAAGCTTTCTTT. It is translated as CASSLARGRNTEAFF.

The chain joins TRBV7-3 to TRBJ2-7; TRBD1 matches 8 bases. Germline V CDR1 and CDR2: SGHTA, FQGTGA. The CDR3 is 12 amino acids. With 5 bases clipped from V and 6 bases from J, the junction kept 3 bases outside the gene matches. CDR3 coding DNA: TGTGCCAGCAGCCGCGGGACAGGCGAGCAGTACTTC. Its protein product is CASSRGTGEQYF.

The chain has TRBV29-1 and TRBJ1-3; 10 positions match TRBD1. CDR1 and CDR2 from the germline V gene are SQVTM and ANQGSEA. The J segment lost 0 bases and the V segment lost 6 bases, leaving 2 bases of the junction unmatched. This CDR3 is 14 amino acids long. The CDR3, as DNA: TGCAGCGTAGGGACAGGGGTCTCTGGAAACACCATATATTTT. The encoded protein is CSVGTGVSGNTIYF.

The count of this clone is one. The CDR3 ends on some other residue instead of the conserved phenylalanine or tryptophan, so this is likely a read error. The gene calls are TRBV4-1 and TRBJ1-2; D gene unclear. The V and J ends lost 4 bases and 5 bases respectively, with 11 bases between them. Germline V lookup: CDR1 MGHRA, CDR2 YSYEKL. The CDR3 runs 13 residues. The CDR3 DNA is TGCGCCAGCAGCCCACTCAAAGAGTATGGCTACACCCTC. Encoded protein: CASSPLKEYGYTL.